This T cell receptor beta chain was found in a study of blood T cells in healthy people across ages. Trimming removed 5 bases from V and 4 bases from J; junction bases left unmatched: 5. There are 14 residues in the CDR3. Germline CDR1 and CDR2: SGHRS and YFSETQ. This clonotype was recorded many times. The antigen remains undetermined. Study observations and caveats: The fall in TCR beta diversity per million T cells was roughly linear with age. The donors' CMV status was not determined, possibly confounding changes in expanded clonotypes.

Primers used in a second PCR of about 7 to 12 cycles were a sample-barcoded 5' primer and a J-beta primer mix. TCRdb reanalysed the 5' RACE reads using MiXCR and keeps one entry per CDR3 protein. The table lists 700,000 to 850,000 distinct CDR3 sequences, 35% to 40% of them singletons. V and J are TRBV5-1 and TRBJ1-2; TRBD1 aligns across 10 bases. This receptor was taken from a man between 18 and 29 years old in good health. The material sequenced was blood. CDR3 DNA: TGCGCCAGCAGTGAGACAGGGGGCACCTATGGCTACACCTTC. Its translation: CASSETGGTYGYTF.